This T cell receptor (beta chain) was profiled in a study of T-cell reconstitution after alpha-beta-depleted transplantation in children. This clonotype occurred many times. V shed 2 bases and J shed 2 bases, with 3 bases lying between them. Germline V CDR1 and CDR2: MNHEY, SVGEGT. The CDR3 contains 13 residues. Using unique molecular identifiers, the investigators prepared the TCRbeta library. Each CDR3 protein gets one entry after TCRdb re-called the PCR reads with MiXCR. The repertoire holds about 260,000 distinct CDR3 sequences, with less than 9% as singletons. Specimen: PBMCs, mostly from graft donor cells, collected 180 days after TCRalphabeta/CD19-depleted stem cell transplant. The source of this sequence is a male patient younger than 18 who had a stem cell transplant for acute lymphoblastic leukemia, so the T cells may come from the graft donor. The chain uses TRBV6-2 or TRBV6-3 and TRBJ2-2, with D hard to call. CDR3 DNA: TGTGCCAGCAGTTACCCAAACACCGGGGAGCTGTTTTTT. This translates into CASSYPNTGELFF.